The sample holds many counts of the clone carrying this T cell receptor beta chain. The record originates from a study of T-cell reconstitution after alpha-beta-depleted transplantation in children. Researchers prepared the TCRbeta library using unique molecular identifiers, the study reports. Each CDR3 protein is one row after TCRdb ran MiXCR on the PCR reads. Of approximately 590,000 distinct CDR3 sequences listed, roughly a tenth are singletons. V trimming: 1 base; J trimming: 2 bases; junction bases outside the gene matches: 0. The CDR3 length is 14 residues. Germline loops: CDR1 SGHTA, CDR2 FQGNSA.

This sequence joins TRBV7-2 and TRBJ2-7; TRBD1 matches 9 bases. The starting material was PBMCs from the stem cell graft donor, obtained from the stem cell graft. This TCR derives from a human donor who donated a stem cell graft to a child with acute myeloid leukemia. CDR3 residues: CASSLDRGPYEQYF. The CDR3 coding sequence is TGTGCCAGCAGCTTAGACAGGGGGCCCTACGAGCAGTACTTC.